The rows below give T cell receptor beta chains drawn from one sample of a study of siplizumab effects on memory and regulatory T cells. Measured with immunoSEQ multiplex PCR; TCRdb has only the in-frame clones, and not every one. The data hold 40,000 to 45,000 clones, with about 90% observed a single time. Material for sequencing was naive CD4+ T cells sorted from blood. These receptors came from a human donor in good health. Both conserved end residues are part of each CDR3. Fields, in order: V gene, D gene, clone size, J gene, CDR3 DNA, CDR3 protein. D genes are given only for firm matches. Some rows mark clone size as missing; the rest say once, few, many or name a class of expanded clone.

TRBV30,-,-,TRBJ1-2,TGTGCCTTAGGACAAGCGGGCTACACCTTC,CALGQAGYTF
TRBV11-2,-,-,TRBJ1-3,TGTGCCAGCAGCTTAGATCGGATCAAGACGGGAAACACCATATATTTT,CASSLDRIKTGNTIYF
TRBV6-6,TRBD2,-,TRBJ2-7,TGTGCCAGCACACTAGCGGGCTCCTACGAGCAGTACTTC,CASTLAGSYEQYF
TRBV19,-,-,TRBJ1-2,TGTGCCAGTAGTATTGTCCGGGCAGCCGTCTATGGCTACACCTTC,CASSIVRAAVYGYTF
TRBV7-6,-,once,TRBJ2-1,TGTGCCAGCAGCTTAGCGGGGAGAGGAGGGCAGGGGAGTGTGAATGAGCAGTTCTTC,CASSLAGRGGQGSVNEQFF
TRBV7-9,-,-,TRBJ2-7,TGTGCCAGCAGCCCAAGGACAAATCTCTACGAGCAGTACTTC,CASSPRTNLYEQYF
TRBV4-1,-,-,TRBJ1-5,TGCGCCAGCAGCCAAGATGGAGCAATAGATCAGCCCCAGCATTTT,CASSQDGAIDQPQHF
TRBV29-1,TRBD2,-,TRBJ2-3,TGCAGCGTTCTTGCTAGCGGGGGCACAGATACGCAGTATTTT,CSVLASGGTDTQYF
TRBV7-9,-,-,TRBJ2-3,TGTGCCAGCAGCCGGTTGGCGCCGAGCACAGATACGCAGTATTTT,CASSRLAPSTDTQYF
TRBV27,TRBD2,-,TRBJ2-1,TGTGCCAGCAGCTTTAGCGGGTCCTACTCCTACAATGAGCAGTTCTTC,CASSFSGSYSYNEQFF
TRBV18,-,-,TRBJ1-5,TGTGCCAGCTCACCCCTCGGGGGTAGCAATCAGCCCCAGCATTTT,CASSPLGGSNQPQHF
TRBV7-7,-,-,TRBJ2-5,TGTGCCAGCAGCACCGGGACGGCCGCGGAGACCCAGTACTTC,CASSTGTAAETQYF
TRBV6-1,-,-,TRBJ2-1,TGTGCCAGCAGTACCGGGACAAGCTCCTACAATGAGCAGTTCTTC,CASSTGTSSYNEQFF
TRBV2,TRBD2,-,TRBJ2-7,TGTGCCAGCAGGTCCGGGACTAGCGGGAGCTCCTACGAGCAGTACTTC,CASRSGTSGSSYEQYF
TRBV7-3,-,-,TRBJ2-1,TGTGCCAGCAGCTTATTGGGGTTTGGGAGCTCCTACAATGAGCAGTTCTTC,CASSLLGFGSSYNEQFF
TRBV7-3,TRBD1,-,TRBJ2-5,TGTGCCAGCAGCTTATACAGGGGGGAGACCCAGTACTTC,CASSLYRGETQYF
TRBV10-2,TRBD2,-,TRBJ2-5,TGCGCCAGCGGTCCCATAGCGGGAGGAGAGACCCAGTACTTC,CASGPIAGGETQYF
TRBV13,TRBD2,once,TRBJ2-3,TGTGCCAGCAGCTACGGACTAGGCACAGATACGCAGTATTTT,CASSYGLGTDTQYF
TRBV29-1,-,-,TRBJ1-2,TGCAGCGTTGCGCGGGGGGCGATACCCTATGGCTACACCTTC,CSVARGAIPYGYTF
TRBV6-5,TRBD1,-,TRBJ2-3,TGTGCCAGCAGTAAACAGGGGGCGCAAACAGATACGCAGTATTTT,CASSKQGAQTDTQYF
TRBV9,-,-,TRBJ1-5,TGTGCCAGCAGCGTAGGGGTTGTGGGCAATCAGCCCCAGCATTTT,CASSVGVVGNQPQHF
TRBV19,TRBD1,-,TRBJ1-4,TGTGCCAGTAGTGCTACCGGGACAGGGGCACGATTGACTAATGAAAAACTGTTTTTT,CASSATGTGARLTNEKLFF
TRBV5-1,-,-,TRBJ2-7,TGCGCCAGCAGCCCGGGACACCTAGGCCCCTACGAGCAGTACTTC,CASSPGHLGPYEQYF
TRBV27,-,-,TRBJ2-5,TGTGCCAGCAGTTTATCCCTAGGCGGGGAGACCCAGTACTTC,CASSLSLGGETQYF
TRBV4-1,TRBD1,once,TRBJ1-1,TGCGCCAGCAGCCAAGATCAGCGGGACAGGGGCCGGCGAGCTTTCTTT,CASSQDQRDRGRRAFF
TRBV5-6,-,-,TRBJ1-5,TGTGCCAGCAGCTTGGCCGGGGGCCCTCTGGCCCAGCATTTT,CASSLAGGPLAQHF
TRBV7-9,-,once,TRBJ2-6,TGTGCCAGCAGCCCCCGGGGCTTCTCTGGGGCCAACGTCCTGACTTTC,CASSPRGFSGANVLTF
TRBV6-6,-,once,TRBJ2-7,TGTGCCAGCAGTACAGACTACGAGCAGTACTTC,CASSTDYEQYF
TRBV4-1,TRBD1,-,TRBJ1-4,TGCGCCAGCAGCCAAGGGTCCGGGACAGGGGAAACCAAACTGTTTTTT,CASSQGSGTGETKLFF
TRBV19,-,-,TRBJ1-2,TGTGCCAGTATGGGACAAGGACGGGGCTACACCTTC,CASMGQGRGYTF
TRBV6-1,-,few,TRBJ1-1,TGTGCCAGCAGTGGGGGTTACACTGAAGCTTTCTTT,CASSGGYTEAFF
TRBV25-1,-,once,TRBJ2-2,TGTGCCAGCACCCCGACGGGCCCCTCCCGGGAGCTGTTTTTT,CASTPTGPSRELFF
TRBV4-2,-,-,TRBJ2-3,TGTGCCAGCAGCCAGACCAGGGAGTGGACAGATACGCAGTATTTT,CASSQTREWTDTQYF
TRBV29-1,TRBD1,-,TRBJ1-2,TGCAGCGTCTGGGACAGGGGGCTTCAGGGCTACACCTTC,CSVWDRGLQGYTF
TRBV10-3,TRBD1,-,TRBJ2-7,TGTGCCATCAGTGAATTTGGACAGGGATCCTACGAGCAGTACTTC,CAISEFGQGSYEQYF
TRBV7-8,TRBD1,-,TRBJ2-3,TGTGCCAGCAGCTTAGATTGGGCAGGGGGTGCAGATACGCAGTATTTT,CASSLDWAGGADTQYF
TRBV27,-,-,TRBJ1-4,TGTGCCAGCAAGAGTGTTGGTAATGAAAAACTGTTTTTT,CASKSVGNEKLFF
TRBV2,-,-,TRBJ2-2,TGTGCCAGCCTCCGGGCAGGGGGAGGGACCGGGGAGCTGTTTTTT,CASLRAGGGTGELFF
TRBV5-4,-,-,TRBJ1-4,TGTGCCAGCAGCAAAGACCCATTCCAAGTTAATGAAAAACTGTTTTTT,CASSKDPFQVNEKLFF
TRBV25-1,-,-,TRBJ2-5,TGTGCCAGCAGTGAATTACAGCCGTACCAAGAGACCCAGTACTTC,CASSELQPYQETQYF
TRBV29-1,-,-,TRBJ1-1,TGCAGCGTTGGACCCAGCACTGAAGCTTTCTTT,CSVGPSTEAFF
TRBV19,-,-,TRBJ2-7,TGTGCCAGTAGGAATCCCGTGGACTACGAGCAGTACTTC,CASRNPVDYEQYF
TRBV6-4,-,-,TRBJ2-1,TGTGCCAGCAGAATAACCGGGACATCCGTGCAAGAGTTCTTC,CASRITGTSVQEFF
TRBV19,TRBD2,-,TRBJ2-1,TGTGCCACCAGTAGCCTTGTCTGGGCGGGAGCGATCTACAATGAGCAGTTCTTC,CATSSLVWAGAIYNEQFF
TRBV10-2,TRBD1,once,TRBJ1-2,TGCGCCAGCAGTGAGCCGGGGACAGCGTCACAATATGGCTACACCTTC,CASSEPGTASQYGYTF
TRBV6-5,-,few,TRBJ1-5,TGTGCCAGCAGTTACTACCGGGGAAATCAGCCCCAGCATTTT,CASSYYRGNQPQHF
TRBV5-5,-,-,TRBJ2-5,TGTGCCAGCGGCAACCGTCAAGAGACCCAGTACTTC,CASGNRQETQYF
TRBV5-1,TRBD1,-,TRBJ1-1,TGCGCCAGCAGCCTGACAGGGGGCGGGGGGACTGAAGCTTTCTTT,CASSLTGGGGTEAFF
TRBV15,-,-,TRBJ2-7,TGTGCCACCAGCAGAGAAGGCGGTGCCTACGAGCAGTACTTC,CATSREGGAYEQYF
TRBV5-1,TRBD2,-,TRBJ2-1,TGCGCCAGCAGCTTGGGACAAGCGGGGGGGCAGAATGAGCAGTTCTTC,CASSLGQAGGQNEQFF
TRBV7-9,TRBD1,-,TRBJ2-3,TGTGCCAGCAGGCCTCGGACAGGGGTTCCAGATACGCAGTATTTT,CASRPRTGVPDTQYF
TRBV6-5,TRBD1,-,TRBJ2-7,TGTGCCAGCAGTTACTACAGGGGTTACGAGCAGTACTTC,CASSYYRGYEQYF
TRBV2,-,-,TRBJ1-2,TGTGCCAGCATGGAATCGGGTGGCTACACCTTC,CASMESGGYTF
TRBV7-6,-,-,TRBJ1-3,TGTGCCAGCAGCTTAGAGTCGGCGGCAAGCTCTGGAAACACCATATATTTT,CASSLESAASSGNTIYF